The sequence of this T cell receptor (beta chain) was determined in a study of spatial heterogeneity in lung cancer. Notes on the study in general: It was found that expanded intratumoral alpha and beta TCR counts tracked tumor mutation counts.

This clonotype has more than one count but fewer than ten. Its antigen remains unidentified. Germline loops: CDR1 KGHSH, CDR2 LQKENI. CDR3 length: 15 amino acids. Trimming cost V 6 bases and J 4 bases; bases outside gene matches: 9. TCRdb called the 5' RACE reads again in MiXCR, with one record for every CDR3 protein. The sample has approximately 7,000 distinct CDR3 sequences, under 20% seen once. Indicated time point: sample taken at primary tumor resection. Donation came from some 72 patients with untreated early-stage non-small cell lung cancer. Whole RNA, which was extracted from tumor, nontumor lung tissue or frozen PBMC, was sequenced without any cell sorting.

This specimen consisted of lung tumor tissue, obtained at surgery. This chain links TRBV18 with TRBJ2-1, with 7 bases that match TRBD1. The origin of this receptor is a female donor with early-stage non-small cell lung cancer. The CDR3 sequence is CASSMGTEVYNEQFF. The CDR3 region has the DNA TGTGCCAGCTCCATGGGGACAGAAGTATACAATGAGCAGTTCTTC. Supplemented by reference TRBV18 and TRBJ2-1, the full variable domain reads NAGVMQNPRHLVRRRGQEARLRCSPMKGHSHVYWYRQLPEEGLKFMVYLQKENIIDESGMPKERFSAEFPKEGPSILRIQQVVRGDSAAYFCASSMGTEVYNEQFFGPGTRLTVL.